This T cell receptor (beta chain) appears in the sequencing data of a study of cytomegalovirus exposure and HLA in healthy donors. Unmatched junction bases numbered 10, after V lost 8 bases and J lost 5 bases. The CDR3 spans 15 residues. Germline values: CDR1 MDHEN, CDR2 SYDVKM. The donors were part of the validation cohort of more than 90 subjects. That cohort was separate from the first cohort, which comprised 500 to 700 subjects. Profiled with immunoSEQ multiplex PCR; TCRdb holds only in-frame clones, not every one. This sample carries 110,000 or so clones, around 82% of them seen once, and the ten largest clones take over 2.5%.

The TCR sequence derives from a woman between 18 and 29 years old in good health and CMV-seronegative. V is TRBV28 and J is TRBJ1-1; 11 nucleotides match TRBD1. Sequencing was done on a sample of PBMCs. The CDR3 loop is CASRPGTGGITEAFF. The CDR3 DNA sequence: TGTGCCAGCCGCCCCGGGACAGGGGGGATTACTGAAGCTTTCTTT.